The next 10 T cell receptor beta chains were all read from a single sample in a study of OX40 agonist ivuxolimab in advanced cancers. The method was immunoSEQ multiplex PCR; TCRdb's version includes in-frame clones alone and lacks a portion of them. In the table there are tens of thousands of clones, 75% to 90% of which are singletons. Sequenced material: CD4+ or CD8+ T cells sorted from blood, taken in a trial of the OX40 agonist ivuxolimab. These receptor sequences come from an adult with an advanced solid tumor such as melanoma, head and neck, liver or kidney cancer.

The genes are TRBV30 and TRBJ1-2, with 10 bases matching TRBD1. CDR1 and CDR2 from the germline V gene are GTSNPN and SVGIG (reference sequence). Trimming at V came to 3 bases and at J to 3 bases, leaving 4 bases not matched to a gene. The CDR3 consists of 14 residues. CDR3 region: CAWRRTGGHYGYTF. CDR3 nucleotide sequence: TGTGCCTGGAGGCGGACAGGGGGTCACTATGGCTACACCTTC.

The chain recombines TRBV19 with TRBJ2-2; 9 nucleotides match TRBD1. J lost 0 bases, V lost 3 bases, and 8 bases had no gene match. CDR1 LNHDA and CDR2 SQIVND come from the germline V gene (reference sequence). The CDR3 length is 18 residues. CDR3 nucleotides: TGTGCCAGTAGTATTGGGACAGGGTCTTCAGCGAACACCGGGGAGCTGTTTTTT. Its translation: CASSIGTGSSANTGELFF.

The chain recombines TRBV4-2 with TRBJ1-3; D is unresolved. The CDR3 spans 17 residues. Germline V gene data show CDR1 as LGHNA and CDR2 as YNFKEQ. V shed 0 bases and J shed 4 bases, with 16 bases lying between them. Written as DNA, the CDR3 is TGTGCCAGCAGCCAAGAATCCGGGCCTTGGGGAGGAAACACCATATATTTT. The encoded protein is CASSQESGPWGGNTIYF.

The chain employs TRBV7-2 and TRBJ2-7, with TRBD1 matching 7 bases. The J segment lost 13 bases and the V segment lost 3 bases, leaving 6 bases of the junction unmatched. The CDR3 runs to 11 residues. CDR1 SGHTA and CDR2 FQGNSA come from the germline V gene. The CDR3 loop is CASSFSDRVYF. The DNA for the CDR3 is TGTGCCAGCAGCTTCAGTGACAGGGTATACTTC.

The genes are TRBV4-3 and TRBJ1-2; no clear D gene. CDR3 length: 15 residues. Trimming shortened V by 0 bases and J by 4 bases, and 12 bases separated the two germline ends. Per germline, CDR1 LGHNA and CDR2 YSLEER. CDR3: CASSQDMREGYGYTF. The CDR3 bases are TGCGCCAGCAGCCAAGATATGAGGGAAGGCTATGGCTACACCTTC.

CDR3 sequence: CASSLGLDTQYF. The CDR3 region has the DNA TGTGCCAGCAGCTTAGGACTAGATACGCAGTATTTT. The chain employs TRBV7-2 and TRBJ2-3; D remains unclear. There are 12 residues in the CDR3. Deletions cut 1 base from V and 5 bases from J, with 4 bases between. Per germline, CDR1 SGHTA and CDR2 FQGNSA.

The chain combines TRBV6-5 with TRBJ2-7; the D is unclear. Looked up from germline, CDR1 is MNHEY and CDR2 is SVGAGI. V was cut by 4 bases and J by 5 bases, with 6 bases left in between. There are 11 residues in the CDR3. CDR3 region: CASSSADEQYF. The CDR3 nucleotides are TGTGCCAGCAGTTCGGCGGACGAGCAGTACTTC.

V gene TRBV29-1 combines with J gene TRBJ2-2; the D gene is possibly TRBD1 (6 bases). V was cut by 8 bases and J by 7 bases, with 17 bases left in between. This CDR3 has 13 amino acids. CDR1 and CDR2 from the germline V gene are SQVTM and ANQGSEA. CDR3 protein: CSTGKGDGGELFF. CDR3 nucleotide sequence: TGCAGCACAGGGAAGGGGGACGGCGGGGAGCTGTTTTTT.

In its sample, this clone is medium-sized. This chain joins TRBV6-1 and TRBJ1-2; D gene uncertain. This CDR3 is built from 15 residues. The V gene's germline CDR1 is MNHNS and CDR2 SASEGT. V shed 1 base and J shed 2 bases, with 11 bases lying between them. The CDR3 bases are TGTGCCAGCAGTGAAGATCCCCAGCCCAACTATGGCTACACCTTC. The encoded protein is CASSEDPQPNYGYTF.

The CDR3 reads CSVERGNYGYTF. The CDR3 DNA follows: TGCAGCGTTGAACGGGGAAACTATGGCTACACCTTC. The chain combines TRBV29-1 with TRBJ1-2, with D unresolved. Germline lookup yields CDR1 SQVTM and CDR2 ANQGSEA. This CDR3 has 12 amino acids. Trimming shortened V by 2 bases and J by 2 bases, and 6 bases separated the two germline ends. The full variable domain, with the rest looked up from reference TRBV29-1 and TRBJ1-2, is SAVISQKPSRDICQRGTSLTIQCQVDSQVTMMFWYRQQPGQSLTLIATANQGSEATYESGFVIDKFPISRPNLTFSTLTVSNMSPEDSSIYLCSVERGNYGYTFGSGTRLTVV.